This T cell receptor beta chain was identified during a study of blood T cell repertoires in COVID-19. Overall study: Material from acute and convalescent COVID-19 was sourced from the United States, Italy and Spain. The analysed material was cDNA or gDNA that came from T cells, B-cell-depleted T cells, or PBMCs.

This CDR3 is built from 12 residues. Per germline, CDR1 SNHLY and CDR2 FYNNEI. The ends lost 6 bases at V and 5 bases at J; junction bases unmatched: 2. Authors' data handling: Amplified reference gene primers provided the basis for estimating nucleated cell counts. Profiled with immunoSEQ multiplex PCR; TCRdb holds only in-frame clones, not every one. V, J and clone size were drawn from that table, and D and trimming were deduced from the DNA. The sample has 100,000 to 150,000 clones, about 85% seen once. Source material: peripheral blood. The V call is TRBV2, the J call TRBJ2-7; TRBD1 matches 9 bases. The source is an older man with active or convalescent COVID-19. CDR3 sequence: CASSGTGNEQYF. The CDR3 nucleotides are TGTGCCAGCAGCGGGACAGGGAACGAGCAGTACTTC.